This T cell receptor beta chain came from a study of blood T cell repertoires in COVID-19. At the level of the study: PBMCs, B-cell-depleted T cells, or T cells were the source of the cDNA or gDNA that made up the material.

The authors' processing: Reference gene primers were amplified, and this amplification served to estimate nucleated cell counts. Assay: immunoSEQ multiplex PCR; the TCRdb copy retains only in-frame clones and omits some. That table is the source of V, J and clone size, and D and trimming were worked out from the DNA. Of roughly 280,000 clones listed, around 90% are singletons. The V end was cut by 4 bases, the J end by 1 base, with 10 bases between. Germline CDR1 is MDHEN and CDR2 is SYDVKM. The CDR3 is 14 residues long. The TCR sequence derives from a woman aged 45-59 years who had recovered from COVID-19. V is TRBV28 and J is TRBJ1-1; D not resolved. The source material was peripheral blood. The CDR3 protein is CASSYYRENTEAFF. CDR3 in DNA: TGTGCCAGCAGTTACTATCGGGAGAACACTGAAGCTTTCTTT.